Detailed here is one TCR beta chain. Across 18 months, stable Graves' hyperthyroidism was marked by no progression to ophthalmopathy. Patients aged 18 to 65 had newly diagnosed hyperthyroidism of under 2 months' duration. Diagnostic decisions used clinical symptoms, serum thyroxine and TRAb, thyroid ultrasound and orbital computed tomography. The germline V gene encodes CDR1 MDHEN and CDR2 SYDVKM. The CDR3 totals 14 residues. Trimming at V came to 5 bases and at J to 5 bases, leaving 4 bases not matched to a gene. The source material, RNA transcripts, was used to amplify TCR beta CDR3 regions. HTBI primers were the set used in a first-round RT-PCR of the TCR CDR3. TCRdb re-derived calls from the multiplex PCR reads in MiXCR, one entry per CDR3 protein. This sample yields around 300,000 distinct CDR3 sequences, of which around 13% are seen a single time; 7.9% belongs to the top ten. The record originates from a study of T cells in Graves' hyperthyroidism and ophthalmopathy.

The receptor comes from a woman between 40 and 50 years old with Graves' hyperthyroidism. The sequencing sample was made of blood. This chain joins TRBV28 and TRBJ2-7, with TRBD2 matching 12 bases. The CDR3 protein is CASSGTSGRHEQYF. In nucleotides, the CDR3 is TGTGCCAGCAGTGGCACTAGCGGGAGGCACGAGCAGTACTTC.